This TCR beta chain was recovered during a study of blood T cell repertoires in COVID-19. Across the whole study: Sites across the United States, Italy and Spain contributed samples from acute and convalescent COVID-19.

The authors' processing: Amplification with reference gene primers provided the estimates of nucleated cell counts. Some clones are missing from TCRdb's copy, which holds only in-frame ones; the method was immunoSEQ multiplex PCR. Clonal size and the V and J genes are those of that table, whereas D and trimming came from the DNA. The table records roughly 250,000 clones, roughly nine tenths of them present only once. Cohort allocation depended upon clinical history that participants reported. The ends were cut back, 1 base at V and 6 bases at J, with 18 bases in the middle. CDR1 is KGHSY and CDR2 is FQNENV in the germline V gene. The CDR3 loop spans 17 amino acids. This clone was counted only a few times.

This TCR came from a woman in her twenties or thirties with acute COVID-19. The chain couples TRBV16 to TRBJ1-4; possibly TRBD1 for D (5 bases). What was sequenced was PBMCs or T cells enriched from blood (not recorded which). The CDR3 DNA follows: TGTGCCAGCAGCCAATGGATTACGGGGGTTTTGGATGAAAAACTGTTTTTT. Translating it yields CASSQWITGVLDEKLFF.